This T cell receptor beta chain is from a study of blood T cell repertoires in COVID-19. Germline V CDR1 and CDR2: MDHEN, SYDVKM. The CDR3 spans 17 residues. The V gene end was trimmed by 6 bases and the J gene end by 0 bases; junction bases not matched to a gene: 11. This table comes from immunoSEQ multiplex PCR, and its TCRdb copy is limited to in-frame clones, with some not included. The sample contains over 250,000 clones, around nine tenths of which appear only once. Categorization into cohorts depended on clinical history that participants reported. Two consecutive negative NP/OP PCR tests, clearance, or resolved symptoms defined Cohort 3 recovery.

The gene calls are TRBV28 and TRBJ1-3; 7 bases are a match to TRBD1. This TCR derives from a woman in her fifties or sixties who had recovered from COVID-19. Sequenced material: PBMCs or T cells enriched from blood (not recorded which). The CDR3 nucleotides are TGTGCCAGCAGACTACAGGGGCACCGAAACTCTGGAAACACCATATATTTT. Its protein product is CASRLQGHRNSGNTIYF.